This is a list of T cell receptor beta chains from one sample in a study of T cell responses to AZD1222 COVID-19 vaccine. Generated by immunoSEQ multiplex PCR, the TCRdb table keeps only in-frame clones and is missing some. The sample has 130,000 to 150,000 clones; roughly nine tenths are singletons. The source material was peripheral blood, sampled 28 days after the second AZD1222 dose. These receptors were taken from an adult who received the AZD1222 COVID-19 vaccine. The CDR3 runs from the conserved cysteine through the conserved F or W. D genes are given only for firm matches. Clone size is shown for a subset of rows, as once, few, many or a class of expanded clone.

size: .; J: TRBJ1-1; length: 13; V: TRBV19; D: .; DNA: TGTGCCAGTAGTATACGGGTGAACACTGAAGCTTTCTTT; CDR3: CASSIRVNTEAFF
size: .; J: TRBJ2-7; length: 16; V: TRBV7-3; D: TRBD2; DNA: TGTGCCAGCAGCTTAACGGGACTAGCGGGAGAAGACGAGCAGTACTTC; CDR3: CASSLTGLAGEDEQYF
size: .; J: TRBJ2-1; length: 17; V: TRBV16; D: TRBD1; DNA: TGTGCCAGCAGCCAATATCCGGGACAGGGGACGTACAATGAGCAGTTCTTC; CDR3: CASSQYPGQGTYNEQFF
size: few; J: TRBJ2-3; length: 15; V: TRBV7-9; D: TRBD2; DNA: TGTGCCAGCAGCTCCAGACTAGCGGGGGCAGATACGCAGTATTTT; CDR3: CASSSRLAGADTQYF
size: .; J: TRBJ2-1; length: 17; V: TRBV7-2; D: TRBD2; DNA: TGTGCCAGCAGCTTAGAGGCGCGGGACTACCTATACAATGAGCAGTTCTTC; CDR3: CASSLEARDYLYNEQFF
size: .; J: TRBJ1-1; length: 14; V: TRBV7-3; D: TRBD1; DNA: TGTGCCAGCAGCTTAGACAGGGGTAACACTGAAGCTTTCTTT; CDR3: CASSLDRGNTEAFF
size: .; J: TRBJ2-5; length: 17; V: TRBV5-4; D: TRBD2; DNA: TGTGCCAGCAGCTTGCTCCTAGCGGGAGGGCGGGAAGAGACCCAGTACTTC; CDR3: CASSLLLAGGREETQYF
size: .; J: TRBJ2-7; length: 15; V: TRBV14; D: .; DNA: TGTGCCAGCAGCCAAGAACGAATGTCCTCCTACGAGCAGTACTTC; CDR3: CASSQERMSSYEQYF
size: .; J: TRBJ1-1; length: 13; V: TRBV2; D: .; DNA: TGTGCCAGCAGTGAAGGTGTCAGTTCCGGGAGGGTGTTT; CDR3: CASSEGVSSGRVF
size: once; J: TRBJ1-2; length: 14; V: TRBV7-2; D: .; DNA: TGTGCCAGCAGCTCCGCCGGGGGGCATGATGGCTACACCTTC; CDR3: CASSSAGGHDGYTF
size: .; J: TRBJ2-7; length: 15; V: TRBV7-9; D: .; DNA: TGTGCCAGCAGCCGACTGACGGAGTTCTCCTACGAGCAGTACTTC; CDR3: CASSRLTEFSYEQYF
size: .; J: TRBJ1-1; length: 12; V: TRBV5-1; D: .; DNA: TGCGCCAGCACCGACGGCGGCGATGAAGCTTTCTTT; CDR3: CASTDGGDEAFF
size: .; J: TRBJ2-7; length: 17; V: TRBV3-1/TRBV3-2; D: TRBD2; DNA: TGTGCCAGCAGCCCCCCAGTTGGACTAGCGGGATTCCGCGAGCAGTACTTC; CDR3: CASSPPVGLAGFREQYF
size: .; J: TRBJ1-1; length: 13; V: TRBV7-9; D: .; DNA: TGTGCCAGCAGCGTCGACAGGTCCACTGAAGCTTTCTTT; CDR3: CASSVDRSTEAFF
size: .; J: TRBJ2-3; length: 15; V: TRBV21-1; D: .; DNA: TGTGCCAGCAGCACCTACAGGGGTAGCACAGATACGCAGTATTTT; CDR3: CASSTYRGSTDTQYF
size: .; J: TRBJ1-5; length: 11; V: TRBV20-1; D: .; DNA: TGCAGTGCTAGTGTCTTGGAGCCCCAGCATTTT; CDR3: CSASVLEPQHF
size: .; J: TRBJ1-2; length: 11; V: TRBV12-3/TRBV12-4; D: .; DNA: TGTGCCAGCAGCCCAGGATATGGCTACACCTTC; CDR3: CASSPGYGYTF
size: .; J: TRBJ1-6; length: 15; V: TRBV3-1/TRBV3-2; D: .; DNA: TGTGCCAGCAGCCATTCCGGTGGTGGCACCTCACCCCTCCACTTT; CDR3: CASSHSGGGTSPLHF
size: .; J: TRBJ2-7; length: 16; V: TRBV5-1; D: TRBD2; DNA: TGCGCCAGCAGCTTGGCCGTAACTAGCGGCGCCTACGAGCAGTACTTC; CDR3: CASSLAVTSGAYEQYF
size: .; J: TRBJ1-6; length: 15; V: TRBV18; D: TRBD1; DNA: TGTGCCAGCTCACCACCGGGACAGGTGGGGTCACCCCTCCACTTT; CDR3: CASSPPGQVGSPLHF
size: .; J: TRBJ2-2; length: 15; V: TRBV9; D: TRBD2; DNA: TGTGCCAGCAGCGTAACAGCGGGAGTCACCGGGGAGCTGTTTTTT; CDR3: CASSVTAGVTGELFF
size: .; J: TRBJ1-2; length: 12; V: TRBV20-1; D: .; DNA: TGCAGTGCTAGTAAGGGGGACTATGGCTACACCTTC; CDR3: CSASKGDYGYTF